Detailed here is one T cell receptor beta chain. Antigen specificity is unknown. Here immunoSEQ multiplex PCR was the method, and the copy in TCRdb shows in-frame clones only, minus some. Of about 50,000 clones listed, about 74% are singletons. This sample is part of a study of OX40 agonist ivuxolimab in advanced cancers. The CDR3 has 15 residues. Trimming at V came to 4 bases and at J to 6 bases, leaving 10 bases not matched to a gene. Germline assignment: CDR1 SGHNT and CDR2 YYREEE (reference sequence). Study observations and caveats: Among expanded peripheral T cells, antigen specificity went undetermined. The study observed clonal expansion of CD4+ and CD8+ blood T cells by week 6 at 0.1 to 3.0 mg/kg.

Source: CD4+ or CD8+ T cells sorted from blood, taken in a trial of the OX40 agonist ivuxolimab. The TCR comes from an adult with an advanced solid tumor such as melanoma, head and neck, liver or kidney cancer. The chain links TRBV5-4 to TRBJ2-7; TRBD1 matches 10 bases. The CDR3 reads CASSPPGQGTGEQYF. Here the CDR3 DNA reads TGTGCCAGCAGCCCACCGGGACAGGGGACGGGCGAGCAGTACTTC.